Included here is one TCR beta chain sequence, with context. The V and J ends lost 5 bases and 0 bases respectively, with 20 bases between them. The CDR3 consists of 17 residues. CDR1 is MNHEY and CDR2 is SMNVEV in the germline V gene (reference sequence). The PCR employed 60 Vbeta primers together with 13 Jbeta primers. Sequencing was performed with immunoSEQ multiplex PCR; in TCRdb, only in-frame clones are kept and a portion is missing. Among 100,000 to 150,000 clones listed, roughly 83% were seen once. The data derive from a study of cytomegalovirus exposure and HLA in healthy donors. The TCR comes from a man aged 18 to 30 in good health and CMV-seropositive. V and J are TRBV27 and TRBJ2-7; TRBD1 might be the D (6 bases). The sequencing sample was made of PBMCs. This CDR3 is CASSRETGSHLSYEQYF. CDR3 nucleotides: TGTGCCAGCAGTAGGGAAACAGGGTCCCACCTCTCCTACGAGCAGTACTTC.